This TCR beta chain was recorded in a study of CD8 T cells in ankylosing spondylitis (dated by TCRdb to about 2017). Regarding the study in general: The study set out to find disease-linked TCR variants by profiling T cell receptor beta repertoires in ankylosing spondylitis patients and healthy donors. In total, the full study cohort was made up of nearly 110 healthy donors and approximately 24 ankylosing spondylitis patients. Peripheral blood samples were taken, and synovial fluid was additionally collected from ankylosing spondylitis patients.

For each ankylosing spondylitis patient, the synovial fluid sample was matched to a blood sample from that same patient. Sequencing relied on an Illumina HiSeq 2500. Quantitative 5'-RACE with molecular barcodes was used to prepare TCR beta libraries. The published analysis was carried out like this. A new computational method, built on a probabilistic model of VDJ rearrangement, was used to identify disease-linked TCR variants. The raw public reads went through TCRdb reprocessing: fastp at Q25, MiXCR clone calling, in-frame beta chains kept. Each record represents a unique CDR3 protein, reported with the most common genes and DNA among its rows. These V and J calls derive from TCRdb rather than the authors' analysis. This sample gives under 130,000 distinct CDR3 sequences in total; 24% of them show up just once. The ten largest clones add up to 9% to 15% of the sample. The germline V gene gives CDR1 as SNHLY and CDR2 as FYNNEI. V loses 5 bases, J loses 6 bases, and the germline ends lie 19 bases apart. The CDR3 numbers 15 residues from cysteine through phenylalanine. CDR3 DNA only is kept here, 45 bases in frame from base 1.

This clonotype has just a few counts. Its antigen remains undetermined. No qualities accompany the bases; no much larger clone lies one base away. Paper-wide results and their limitations: The disease-linked clones were reported to be significantly enriched in matched synovial fluid samples from ankylosing spondylitis patients. Blood from ankylosing spondylitis patients appeared to be characterized by a TCR beta motif made up of fewer than ten highly homologous amino acid variants. Some motif variants were previously reported in synovial fluid and blood of reactive arthritis patients, suggesting common disease-initiation mechanisms. A CD8+ phenotype was shown by the disease-linked clones, which were found at relatively low frequencies in peripheral blood.

The sequence was obtained from a male donor with ankylosing spondylitis. The chain joins TRBV2 to TRBJ2-5; the D segment is perhaps TRBD1 or TRBD2, each sharing 7 matched bases. The specimen sequenced was synovial fluid, either unsorted or a sorted T cell fraction (not recorded which). This receptor has the CDR3 CASSPSTGRVKTQYF. The DNA sequence is TGTGCCAGCAGTCCCTCGACAGGGAGGGTAAAGACCCAGTACTTC.